Included here is one T cell receptor (beta chain) sequence, with context. The sample holds other DNA sequences that translate to the same CDR3. The data belong to a study of cytomegalovirus exposure and HLA in healthy donors. The CDR3 consists of 11 residues. V lost 5 bases, J lost 3 bases, and 5 bases lay in between. CDR1 and CDR2 from the germline V gene are MDHEN and SYDVKM. In the PCR, 60 Vbeta and 13 Jbeta primers were used. Using immunoSEQ multiplex PCR, the repertoire was profiled, and TCRdb retains in-frame clones only, with some absent. Counted here are hundreds of thousands of clones, more than 75% occurring once; the ten biggest clones make up around 4%.

The specimen sequenced was PBMCs. The sequence came from a male donor in good health and CMV-seronegative. The V call is TRBV28, the J call TRBJ2-7; D gene ambiguous. The CDR3 DNA reads TGTGCCAGCAGTATCAGCTACGAGCAGTACTTC. Translating it yields CASSISYEQYF.